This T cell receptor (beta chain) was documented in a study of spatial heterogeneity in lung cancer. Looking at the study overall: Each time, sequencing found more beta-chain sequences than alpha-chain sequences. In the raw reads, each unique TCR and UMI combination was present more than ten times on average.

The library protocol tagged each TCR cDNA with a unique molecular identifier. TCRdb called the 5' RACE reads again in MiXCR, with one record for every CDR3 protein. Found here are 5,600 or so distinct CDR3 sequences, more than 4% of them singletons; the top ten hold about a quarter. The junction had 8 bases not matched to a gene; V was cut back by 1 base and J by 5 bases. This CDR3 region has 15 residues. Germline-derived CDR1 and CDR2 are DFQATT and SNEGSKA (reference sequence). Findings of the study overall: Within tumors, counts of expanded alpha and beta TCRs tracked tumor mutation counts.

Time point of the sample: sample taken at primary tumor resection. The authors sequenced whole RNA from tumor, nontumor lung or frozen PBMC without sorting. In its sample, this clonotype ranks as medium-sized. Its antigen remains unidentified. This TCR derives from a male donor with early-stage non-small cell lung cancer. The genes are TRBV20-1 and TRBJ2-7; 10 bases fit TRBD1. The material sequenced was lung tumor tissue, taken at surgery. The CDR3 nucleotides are TGCAGTGCTAGAGCCCGGGACAGGGGATTCGACGAGCAGTACTTC. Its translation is CSARARDRGFDEQYF.